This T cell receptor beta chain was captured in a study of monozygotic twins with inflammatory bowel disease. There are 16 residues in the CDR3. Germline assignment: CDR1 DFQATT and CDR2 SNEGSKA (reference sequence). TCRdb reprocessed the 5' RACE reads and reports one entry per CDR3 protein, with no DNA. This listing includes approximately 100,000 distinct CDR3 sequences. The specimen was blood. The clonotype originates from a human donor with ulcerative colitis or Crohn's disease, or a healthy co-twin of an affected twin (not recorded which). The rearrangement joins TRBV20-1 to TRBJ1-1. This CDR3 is CSARVRAIAENTEAFF.